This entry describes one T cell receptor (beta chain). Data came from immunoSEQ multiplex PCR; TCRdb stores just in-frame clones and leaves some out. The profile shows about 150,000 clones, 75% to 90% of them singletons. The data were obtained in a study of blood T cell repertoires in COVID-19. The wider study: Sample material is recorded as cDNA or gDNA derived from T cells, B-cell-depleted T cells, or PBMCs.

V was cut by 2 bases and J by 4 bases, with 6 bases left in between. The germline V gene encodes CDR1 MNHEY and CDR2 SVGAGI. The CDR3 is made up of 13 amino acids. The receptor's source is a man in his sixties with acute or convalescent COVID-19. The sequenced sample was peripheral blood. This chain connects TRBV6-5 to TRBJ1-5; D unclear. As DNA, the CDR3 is TGTGCCAGCAGTTACAGCAGGAATCAGCCCCAGCATTTT. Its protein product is CASSYSRNQPQHF.